This TCR beta chain originates from a study of cytomegalovirus exposure and HLA in healthy donors. The CDR3 extends over 13 amino acids. Germline V gene lookup returns CDR1 MNHNY and CDR2 SVGAGI (reference sequence). Trimming removed 2 bases from V and 7 bases from J, with 8 bases in between. This PCR relied on a set of 60 Vbeta primers and 13 Jbeta primers. Generated by immunoSEQ multiplex PCR, the TCRdb table keeps only in-frame clones and is missing some. The data hold about 120,000 clones, with approximately 74% observed a single time. The sequencing sample was made of PBMCs. This clonotype originated in a male donor in good health and CMV-seronegative. The chain joins TRBV6-6 to TRBJ2-2; possible D gene TRBD2, 5 bases. The CDR3 loop is CASSYDYLGELFF. CDR3 DNA: TGTGCCAGCAGTTACGACTATCTCGGGGAGCTGTTTTTT.